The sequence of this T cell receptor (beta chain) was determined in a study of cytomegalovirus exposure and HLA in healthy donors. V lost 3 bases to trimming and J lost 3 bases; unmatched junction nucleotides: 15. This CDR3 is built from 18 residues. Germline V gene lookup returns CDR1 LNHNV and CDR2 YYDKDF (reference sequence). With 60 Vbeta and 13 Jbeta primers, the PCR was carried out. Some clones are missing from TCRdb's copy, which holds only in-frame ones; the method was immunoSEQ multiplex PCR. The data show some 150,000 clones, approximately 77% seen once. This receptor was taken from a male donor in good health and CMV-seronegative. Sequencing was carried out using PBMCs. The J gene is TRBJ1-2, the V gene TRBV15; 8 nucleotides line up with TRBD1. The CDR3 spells CATSSGTGAPGNYYGYTF. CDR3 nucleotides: TGTGCCACCAGCAGTGGGACAGGAGCACCGGGTAATTACTATGGCTACACCTTC.